This T cell receptor (beta chain) comes out of a study of blood T cell repertoires in COVID-19. Study information: PBMCs, B-cell-depleted T cells, or T cells provided the cDNA or gDNA that made up the material.

The authors' processing: Researchers report that nucleated cell counts were estimated from reference gene primer amplification. Sequencing used immunoSEQ multiplex PCR; TCRdb keeps in-frame clones, though not all of them. V, J and clone size reflect that table, while D and trimming were determined from the DNA. Of 150,000 to 200,000 clones detected, 80% appear once; the ten largest clones hold around 6%. Recovery meant two consecutive negative NP/OP PCR tests, professional clearance, or resolved symptoms. Trimming took off 4 bases at V and 3 bases at J, with 17 bases between the two ends. This CDR3 region has 16 residues. CDR1 SGHRS and CDR2 YFSETQ come from the germline V gene.

Source material: PBMCs or T cells enriched from blood (not recorded which). The TCR comes from a middle-aged man who had recovered from COVID-19. This chain joins TRBV5-1 and TRBJ2-1; maybe TRBD2 (6 bases). The CDR3 nucleotides read TGCGCCAGCAGCGTAGGTACGGGACTCAGCTACAATGAGCAGTTCTTC. Its protein is CASSVGTGLSYNEQFF.